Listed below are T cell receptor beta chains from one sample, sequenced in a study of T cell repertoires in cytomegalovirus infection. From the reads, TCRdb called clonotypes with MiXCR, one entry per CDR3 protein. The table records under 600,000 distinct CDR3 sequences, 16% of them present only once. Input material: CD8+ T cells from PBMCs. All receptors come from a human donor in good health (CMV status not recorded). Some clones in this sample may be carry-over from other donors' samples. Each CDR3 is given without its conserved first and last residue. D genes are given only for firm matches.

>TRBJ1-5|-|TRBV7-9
ASSSSDTVYNQPQH
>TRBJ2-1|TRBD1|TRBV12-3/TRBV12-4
ASFLSGQEFYNEQF
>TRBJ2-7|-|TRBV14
ASSLRWPSLGQPSYEQY
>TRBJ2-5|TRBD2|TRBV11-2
ASSLPRLIHASGAPQETQY
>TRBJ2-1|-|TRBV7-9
ASSLGVGLNEQF
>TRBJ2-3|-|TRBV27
ASGERDTQY
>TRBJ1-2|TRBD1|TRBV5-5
ANSLGQGNYGYT
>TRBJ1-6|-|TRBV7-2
ASSLAGRNSPLH
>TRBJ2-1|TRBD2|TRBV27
ASKEGREPYNEQF
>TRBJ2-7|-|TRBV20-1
SASEVPGHLYEQY
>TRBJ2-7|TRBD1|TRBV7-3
ASSSPGQDSYEQY
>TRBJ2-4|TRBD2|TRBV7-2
ASRVAGGIQY
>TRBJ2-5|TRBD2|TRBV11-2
ASSTLAVGDQETQY
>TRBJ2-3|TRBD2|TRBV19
ASSPRREIVYTQY
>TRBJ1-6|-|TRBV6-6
ASSPQGPLFNSPLH
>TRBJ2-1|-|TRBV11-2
ASSGVFPSYNEQF
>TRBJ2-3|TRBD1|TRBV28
ASSSGQGLTDTQY
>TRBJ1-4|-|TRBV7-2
ASSLGGEVNEKLF
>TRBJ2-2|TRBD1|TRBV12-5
ASGGDRGIDGELV
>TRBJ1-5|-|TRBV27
ASSSGVGRQPQH
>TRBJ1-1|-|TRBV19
ASRMGAEGGGTEAF
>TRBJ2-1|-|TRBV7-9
ASSPRDPDTQF
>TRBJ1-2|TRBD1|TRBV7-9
ASSSGTGWI
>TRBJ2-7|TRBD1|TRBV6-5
ASSYSHRGEHY